These 2 T cell receptor beta chains were sequenced from one sample in a study of OX40 agonist ivuxolimab in advanced cancers. The method was the immunoSEQ multiplex PCR assay. TCRdb obtained this table from immuneACCESS and retained in-frame rearrangements with V and J assigned. These tables miss some clones; where compared with another copy, unresolved V genes account for less than half of the shortfall, and the remainder is unexplained. The sample table lists fewer than 120,000 clones, approximately 89% of them with a count of one. Clones ranked in the top ten supply 0.27% of the sample. This specimen was CD4+ or CD8+ T cells sorted from blood, taken in a trial of the OX40 agonist ivuxolimab. Receptor source: an adult with an advanced solid tumor such as melanoma, head and neck, liver or kidney cancer.

This clone was found a few times. The chain couples TRBV7-6 to TRBJ1-3; 7 nucleotides match TRBD1. CDR1 is SGHVS and CDR2 is FNYEAQ in the germline V gene. There are 15 residues in the CDR3. The junction had 5 bases not matched to a gene; V was cut back by 5 bases and J by 1 base. CDR3 DNA: TGTGCCAGCAGCCGAATGACAGGGTCTGGAAACACCATATATTTT. Amino acids: CASSRMTGSGNTIYF.

The rearrangement joins TRBV16 to TRBJ1-6; no definite D call. CDR3 size: 14 residues. V was cut by 4 bases and J by 5 bases, with 9 bases left in between. Germline V gives CDR1 KGHSY, CDR2 FQNENV. The DNA of the CDR3 is TGTGCCAGCAGCCCCCAGGCAGATAATTCACCCCTCCACTTT. It codes for CASSPQADNSPLHF.